The rows below give T cell receptor beta chains drawn from one sample of a study of T cell responses to AZD1222 COVID-19 vaccine. Clones were read by immunoSEQ multiplex PCR, and TCRdb kept only the in-frame ones, dropping some. The sample holds fewer than 100,000 clones, approximately 90% seen once. The input for sequencing was peripheral blood, taken 28 days after the second AZD1222 dose. The receptors derive from an adult who received the AZD1222 COVID-19 vaccine. Both conserved end residues are part of each CDR3. Each record gives: clone size, V gene, J gene, D gene, CDR3 protein, CDR3 DNA. A D gene is named only where the DNA matches it firmly. A row's size may be missing; if present it is once, few, many or a size class.

size: .; V: TRBV2; J: TRBJ1-6; D: TRBD1; CDR3: CASSGTGAGSPLHF; DNA: TGTGCCAGCAGTGGGACAGGGGCTGGATCACCCCTCCACTTT
size: .; V: TRBV19; J: TRBJ1-5; D: .; CDR3: CASSIAGHPNQPQHF; DNA: TGTGCCAGTAGTATAGCAGGACACCCGAATCAGCCCCAGCATTTT
size: .; V: TRBV6-5; J: TRBJ1-5; D: TRBD1; CDR3: CASSTEDRGNQPQHF; DNA: TGTGCCAGCAGCACAGAGGACAGGGGAAATCAGCCCCAGCATTTT
size: .; V: TRBV6-2/TRBV6-3; J: TRBJ2-1; D: TRBD2; CDR3: CASSLSGTSGGFEQFF; DNA: TGTGCCAGCAGTCTTTCCGGGACTAGCGGGGGGTTTGAGCAGTTCTTC
size: .; V: TRBV10-3; J: TRBJ1-3; D: .; CDR3: CAISGEGFSGNTIYF; DNA: TGTGCCATCAGTGGGGAAGGCTTCTCTGGAAACACCATATATTTT
size: .; V: TRBV29-1; J: TRBJ2-7; D: .; CDR3: CSVRDSRYEQYF; DNA: TGCAGCGTTCGGGACTCTCGATACGAGCAGTACTTC
size: .; V: TRBV27; J: TRBJ1-6; D: TRBD1; CDR3: CASSLGDSSF; DNA: TGTGCCAGCAGCCTAGGGGACAGTTCGTTT
size: .; V: TRBV6-2/TRBV6-3; J: TRBJ1-5; D: .; CDR3: CASSPRWRSNQPQHF; DNA: TGTGCCAGCAGTCCCAGGTGGCGGAGCAATCAGCCCCAGCATTTT
size: .; V: TRBV9; J: TRBJ1-1; D: TRBD1; CDR3: CASSVGRGRDTEAFF; DNA: TGTGCCAGCAGCGTAGGCAGGGGGCGCGACACTGAAGCTTTCTTT
size: .; V: TRBV4-1; J: TRBJ1-5; D: .; CDR3: CASSQRVLVQGAQPQHF; DNA: TGCGCCAGCAGCCAAAGAGTCCTAGTTCAGGGCGCTCAGCCCCAGCATTTT
size: .; V: TRBV5-1; J: TRBJ2-3; D: .; CDR3: CASSTSGGVTADTQYF; DNA: TGCGCCAGCAGCACTTCAGGAGGCGTTACAGCAGATACGCAGTATTTT
size: few; V: TRBV19; J: TRBJ2-2; D: .; CDR3: CASSPRSGDAGELFF; DNA: TGTGCCAGTAGTCCCCGGTCAGGGGACGCCGGGGAGCTGTTTTTT
size: .; V: TRBV7-9; J: TRBJ1-5; D: .; CDR3: CASSLEYNQPQHF; DNA: TGTGCCAGCAGCTTAGAGTACAATCAGCCCCAGCATTTT
size: .; V: TRBV19; J: TRBJ1-3; D: TRBD1; CDR3: CASRQGEKEYF; DNA: TGTGCCAGTAGGCAGGGGGAAAAGGAATATTTT
size: .; V: TRBV5-1; J: TRBJ2-3; D: .; CDR3: CASSSDLWADTQYF; DNA: TGCGCCAGCAGCTCGGACTTATGGGCAGATACGCAGTATTTT
size: .; V: TRBV27; J: TRBJ2-7; D: TRBD1; CDR3: CASRTGEYEQYF; DNA: TGTGCCAGCAGGACAGGGGAGTACGAGCAGTACTTC
size: once; V: TRBV6-5; J: TRBJ1-1; D: .; CDR3: CASSYAGYTEAFF; DNA: TGTGCCAGCAGTTACGCAGGGTACACTGAAGCTTTCTTT
size: .; V: TRBV10-3; J: TRBJ1-3; D: .; CDR3: CASRQSDSGNTIYF; DNA: TGTGCCTCGAGACAGTCGGACTCTGGAAACACCATATATTTT
size: .; V: TRBV11-3; J: TRBJ1-1; D: TRBD1; CDR3: CASSLDRTNTEAFF; DNA: TGTGCCAGCAGCTTGGACAGGACAAACACTGAAGCTTTCTTT
size: .; V: TRBV7-2; J: TRBJ1-3; D: .; CDR3: CASSLMGSSGNTIYF; DNA: TGTGCCAGCAGCTTGATGGGGTCCTCTGGAAACACCATATATTTT